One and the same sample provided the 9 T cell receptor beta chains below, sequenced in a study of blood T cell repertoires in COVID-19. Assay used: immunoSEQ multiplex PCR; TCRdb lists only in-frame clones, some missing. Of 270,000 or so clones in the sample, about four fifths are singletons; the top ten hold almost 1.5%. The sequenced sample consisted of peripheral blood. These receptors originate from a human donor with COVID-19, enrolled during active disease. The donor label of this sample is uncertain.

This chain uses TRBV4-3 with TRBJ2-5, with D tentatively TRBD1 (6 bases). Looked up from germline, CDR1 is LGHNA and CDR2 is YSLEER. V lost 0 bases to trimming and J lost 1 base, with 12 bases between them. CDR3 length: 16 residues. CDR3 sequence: CASSQDPPRGQETQYF. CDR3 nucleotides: TGCGCCAGCAGCCAAGATCCCCCCAGGGGCCAAGAGACCCAGTACTTC.

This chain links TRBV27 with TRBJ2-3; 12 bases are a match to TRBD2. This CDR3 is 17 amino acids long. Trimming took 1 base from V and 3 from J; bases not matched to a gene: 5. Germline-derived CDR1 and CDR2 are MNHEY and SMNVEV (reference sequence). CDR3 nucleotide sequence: TGTGCCAGCAGTTTATTGGCTAGCGGGAGGGGGACAGATACGCAGTATTTT. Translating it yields CASSLLASGRGTDTQYF.

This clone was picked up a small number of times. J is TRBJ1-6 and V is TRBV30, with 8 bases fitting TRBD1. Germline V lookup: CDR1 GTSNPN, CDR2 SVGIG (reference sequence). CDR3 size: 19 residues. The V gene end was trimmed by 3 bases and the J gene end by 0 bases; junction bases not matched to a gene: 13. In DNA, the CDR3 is TGTGCCTGGAGGAAAGGGCCACAGGGGGGGAGCTCCTATAATTCACCCCTCCACTTT. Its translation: CAWRKGPQGGSSYNSPLHF.

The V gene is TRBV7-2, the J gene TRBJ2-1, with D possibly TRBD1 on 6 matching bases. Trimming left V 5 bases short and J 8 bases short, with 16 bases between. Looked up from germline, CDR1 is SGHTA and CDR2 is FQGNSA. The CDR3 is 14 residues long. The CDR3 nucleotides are TGTGCCAGCAGCCATGGACCCACAGGGTATGAGCAGTTCTTC. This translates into CASSHGPTGYEQFF.

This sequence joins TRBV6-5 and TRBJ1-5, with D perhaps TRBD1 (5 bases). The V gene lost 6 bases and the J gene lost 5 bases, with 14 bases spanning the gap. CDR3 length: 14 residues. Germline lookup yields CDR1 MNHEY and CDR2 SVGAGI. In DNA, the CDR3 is TGTGCCAGCAGGGGAGGGACTTGGGATCAGCCCCAGCATTTT. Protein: CASRGGTWDQPQHF.

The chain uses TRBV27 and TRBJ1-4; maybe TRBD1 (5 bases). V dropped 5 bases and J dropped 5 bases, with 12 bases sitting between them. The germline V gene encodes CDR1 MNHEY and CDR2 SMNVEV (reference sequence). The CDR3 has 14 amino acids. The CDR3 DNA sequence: TGTGCCAGCAGTCGCCAGGGATGGAATGAAAAACTGTTTTTT. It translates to CASSRQGWNEKLFF.

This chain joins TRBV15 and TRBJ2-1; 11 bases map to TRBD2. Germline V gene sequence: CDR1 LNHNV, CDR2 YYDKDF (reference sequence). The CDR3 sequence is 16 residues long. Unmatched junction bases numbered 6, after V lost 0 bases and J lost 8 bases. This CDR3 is CATSRDLAGGPDEQFF. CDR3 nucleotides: TGTGCCACCAGCAGAGATTTAGCGGGAGGGCCCGATGAGCAGTTCTTC.

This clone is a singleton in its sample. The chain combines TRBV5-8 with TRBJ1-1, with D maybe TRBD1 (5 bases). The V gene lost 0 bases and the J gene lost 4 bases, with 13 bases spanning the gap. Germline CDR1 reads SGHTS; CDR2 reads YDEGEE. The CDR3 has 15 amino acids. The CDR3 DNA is TGTGCCAGCAGCTTGGGGATCAATAGGGGCACTGAAGCTTTCTTT. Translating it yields CASSLGINRGTEAFF.

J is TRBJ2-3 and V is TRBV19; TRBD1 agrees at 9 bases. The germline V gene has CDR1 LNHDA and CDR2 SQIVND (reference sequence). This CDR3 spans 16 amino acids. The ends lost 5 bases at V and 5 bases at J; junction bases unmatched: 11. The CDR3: CASSDSRTGEGDTQYF. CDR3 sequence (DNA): TGTGCCAGTAGTGATTCACGGACAGGGGAAGGAGATACGCAGTATTTT. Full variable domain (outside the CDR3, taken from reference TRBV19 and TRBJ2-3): DGGITQSPKYLFRKEGQNVTLSCEQNLNHDAMYWYRQDPGQGLRLIYYSQIVNDFQKGDIAEGYSVSREKKESFPLTVTSAQKNPTAFYLCASSDSRTGEGDTQYFGPGTRLTVL.